The 2 T cell receptor beta chains below come from one sample, sequenced in a study of read filtering for tumor transcriptome and immune sequencing. This library used roughly 0.4 ug RNA and molecular barcoded adaptors spanning alpha/delta and beta/gamma chains. Each CDR3 protein gets one entry after TCRdb re-called the reads with MiXCR. This table holds under 50,000 distinct CDR3 sequences, about 13% found once. The sequenced material came from a population of CD138-negative cells sorted from bone marrow. Source of these receptors: a donor aged 40 or older with multiple myeloma.

Of note for this clonotype: Given a much more abundant clone one base away, this may be a read error. V gene TRBV7-9 combines with J gene TRBJ2-2; D is undetermined. The CDR3 runs 14 residues. V was clipped by 5 bases and J by 3 bases, with 10 bases between them. Germline loops: CDR1 SEHNR, CDR2 FQNEAQ (reference sequence). Here the CDR3 reads CASSLWRYTGELFF. CDR3 bases: TGTGCCAGCAGCCTATGGAGATACACCGGGGAGCTGTTTTTT.

Concerning this clonotype: A read error may explain this, as a much larger clone is one base away. The chain couples TRBV12-3 or TRBV12-4 to TRBJ2-4; TRBD1 might be the D (5 bases). The better agreement between TRBJ2-1 and the DNA end casts doubt on the J call. CDR3 size: 15 residues. The CDR3 DNA is TGTGCCAGCAGTCCTCAGGGATTGGCCAAAAACATTCAGTTCTTC. Protein sequence: CASSPQGLAKNIQFF.